This TCR beta chain emerged from a study of blood T cell repertoires in COVID-19. What the recovered Cohort 3 donors had was two negative PCRs, clearance, or symptom resolution. V lost 7 bases and J 0 bases, leaving 7 bases between the germline ends. This CDR3 comprises 13 residues. Germline V gene data show CDR1 as LGHNT and CDR2 as FRNRAP. In the authors' methods: It was from reference gene primer amplification that nucleated cell counts were estimated. Libraries were prepared by immunoSEQ multiplex PCR; TCRdb keeps only in-frame clonotypes and omits some of them. From that table come the V and J calls and clone size; the DNA was used to work out D and trimming. The sample includes over 400,000 clones, 70% to 90% seen only once; the top ten take around 7.9%.

The chain recombines TRBV12-5 with TRBJ1-5; D not resolved. The sequence came from a woman aged 55-75 years who had recovered from COVID-19. What was sequenced was PBMCs or T cells enriched from blood (not recorded which). The CDR3 loop is CASATYSNQPQHF. Here the CDR3 DNA reads TGTGCTAGTGCCACTTATAGCAATCAGCCCCAGCATTTT. Full variable domain (rest looked up from reference TRBV12-5 and TRBJ1-5): DARVTQTPRHKVTEMGQEVTMRCQPILGHNTVFWYRQTMMQGLELLAYFRNRAPLDDSGMPKDRFSAEMPDATLATLKIQPSEPRDSAVYFCASATYSNQPQHFGDGTRLSIL.